The next 14 T cell receptor beta chains were all read from a single sample in a study of blood T cell repertoires in COVID-19. TCRdb's copy holds only in-frame clones and misses some; the assay was immunoSEQ multiplex PCR. Altogether some 96,000 clones are present, 65% to 90% being singletons, with the ten largest covering 1.5% to 2%. The sequencing sample was made of peripheral blood. All receptors come from an elderly man with acute or convalescent COVID-19.

This chain uses TRBV27 with TRBJ2-4; a possible D gene is TRBD1 (5 bases). Per the germline V gene, CDR1 is MNHEY and CDR2 is SMNVEV (reference sequence). This CDR3 is 14 amino acids long. V was pared by 7 bases and J by 0 bases, with 10 bases between. The CDR3 nucleotides read TGTGCCAGCAAGGCAGGGCTAGCCAAAAACATTCAGTACTTC. Translation gives CASKAGLAKNIQYF.

A remark on this clone: At one of its ends the junction is not consistent with the germline gene, which may arise from a read error. The V call is TRBV6-5, the J call TRBJ2-5, with D unclear. This CDR3 comprises 13 residues. CDR1 and CDR2 (germline): MNHEY, SVGAGI. The CDR3 sequence is CAISYGQQETQYF. CDR3 DNA: TGTGCCATCAGTTATGGGCAGCAAGAGACCCAGTACTTC.

This chain uses TRBV5-4 with TRBJ2-7; tentative D call: TRBD1 (6 bases). The CDR3 spans 14 residues. V dropped 0 bases and J dropped 4 bases, with 11 bases sitting between them. Germline assignment: CDR1 SGHNT and CDR2 YYREEE (reference sequence). The CDR3 DNA follows: TGTGCCAGCAGCTTGGGTCAGGGGCGGTACGAGCAGTACTTC. Its translation: CASSLGQGRYEQYF.

The chain uses TRBV23-1 and TRBJ1-2; 10 nucleotides line up with TRBD1. TRBV23-1 is treated as an ORF (open reading frame) with a function not yet certain. The trim removed 0 bases at V and 8 bases at J, leaving 15 bases unmatched. The CDR3 runs 18 residues. Written as DNA, the CDR3 is TGCGCCAGCAGTCAATCTTGGGGGACAGGGGTGGCCAACGGGGGCTACACCTTC. Translating it yields CASSQSWGTGVANGGYTF.

The chain carries TRBV5-1 and TRBJ2-2; possibly TRBD2 for D (5 bases). The CDR3 is 16 residues long. From germline, CDR1 is SGHRS and CDR2 YFSETQ. The V end was cut by 2 bases, the J end by 5 bases, with 16 bases between. The CDR3 here is CASSFDGSGRTGELFF. The CDR3 nucleotides read TGCGCCAGCAGCTTTGACGGTTCGGGAAGGACCGGGGAGCTGTTTTTT.

The V gene is TRBV3-1 (or the pseudogene TRBV3-2), the J gene TRBJ2-5; possible D gene TRBD1, 8 bases. The CDR3 loop spans 15 amino acids. Trimming pared 3 bases from V and 3 bases from J, leaving 14 bases between. From germline, CDR1 is LGHDT and CDR2 YNNKEL (reference sequence). For the CDR3, the DNA is TGTGCCAGCAGCCACTCACAGGGGGGGGAAGAGACCCAGTACTTC. Its translation is CASSHSQGGEETQYF.

This clone was observed a handful of times. The chain employs TRBV7-2 and TRBJ1-4, with TRBD1 matching over 10 bases. Per the germline V gene, CDR1 is SGHTA and CDR2 is FQGNSA. This CDR3 has 17 residues. J gave up 0 bases and V 1 base, and 2 bases lay outside the gene matches. Written as DNA, the CDR3 is TGTGCCAGCAGCTTAGTAGGGACAGGGGCAACTAATGAAAAACTGTTTTTT. Encoded protein: CASSLVGTGATNEKLFF.

This clone was counted a single time. V usage is TRBV6-5 and J usage is TRBJ1-2, with TRBD1 matching 7 bases. Germline CDR1 and CDR2: MNHEY and SVGAGI. The CDR3 runs 14 residues. V was clipped by 7 bases and J by 1 base; unmatched bases: 6. CDR3 DNA sequence: TGTGCCAGCAAAGGGACAGTCCTTAACTATGGCTACACCTTC. Protein: CASKGTVLNYGYTF.

This chain uses TRBV5-4 with TRBJ2-4, with 7 bases matching TRBD1. Germline V gene lookup returns CDR1 SGHNT and CDR2 YYREEE (reference sequence). This CDR3 spans 17 amino acids. Trimming cost V 3 bases and J 2 bases; bases outside gene matches: 11. Here the CDR3 reads CASSYRQGRGPKNIQYF. In DNA, the CDR3 is TGTGCCAGCAGCTACCGACAGGGACGTGGGCCCAAAAACATTCAGTACTTC.

V gene TRBV30 combines with J gene TRBJ1-3; 9 bases are shared with TRBD1. Germline lookup yields CDR1 GTSNPN and CDR2 SVGIG (reference sequence). The CDR3 runs to 14 residues. The V and J ends lost 2 bases and 6 bases, in that order; junction bases with no gene match: 5. The CDR3 spells CAWSRDRALNTIYF. The CDR3 DNA reads as TGTGCCTGGAGTCGGGACAGGGCCCTAAACACCATATATTTT.

This clone was recorded a few times. The genes are TRBV4-3 and TRBJ1-3; a possible D gene is TRBD1 (5 bases). Germline CDR1 is LGHNA and CDR2 is YSLEER. Trimming left V 9 bases short and J 0 bases short, with 15 bases between. This CDR3 has 15 amino acids. This CDR3 reads CASSPGRYSGNTIYF. DNA of the CDR3: TGCGCCAGTAGTCCAGGGCGCTACTCTGGAAACACCATATATTTT.

This chain uses TRBV9 with TRBJ2-3; 7 nucleotides align to TRBD2. After removal of 0 bases from V and 4 bases from J, the junction contained 14 bases not matched to a gene. Germline values: CDR1 SGDLS, CDR2 YYNGEE. The CDR3 extends over 18 amino acids. In DNA, the CDR3 is TGTGCCAGCAGCGTAGGGGGCACGGGAGGTTATTTAGCAGATACGCAGTATTTT. It translates to CASSVGGTGGYLADTQYF.

This chain uses TRBV5-4 with TRBJ2-1; 13 bases align to TRBD2. The V and J ends lost 5 bases and 7 bases, in that order; junction bases with no gene match: 6. The germline V gene encodes CDR1 SGHNT and CDR2 YYREEE (reference sequence). The CDR3 extends over 15 amino acids. In DNA, the CDR3 is TGTGCCAGCAGGTCGGGACTAGCGGGAAGTAATGAGCAGTTCTTC. Its protein product is CASRSGLAGSNEQFF.

V and J are TRBV6-2 or TRBV6-3 and TRBJ1-1; D may be TRBD1 (5 bases). With 2 bases removed from V and 0 bases from J, the gap between germline ends came to 7 bases. The CDR3 loop spans 14 amino acids. Germline CDR1 and CDR2: MNHEY and SVGEGT. CDR3 coding DNA: TGTGCCAGCAGTTACCTACAGGTGAACACTGAAGCTTTCTTT. Translating gives CASSYLQVNTEAFF.